The rows below give T cell receptor beta chains drawn from one sample of a study of spatial heterogeneity in lung cancer. Using its own MiXCR run on the 5' RACE reads, TCRdb lists one record per CDR3 protein. The sample consists of about 27,000 distinct CDR3 sequences, roughly 6.9% of them appearing once. Sequencing was performed on lung tumor tissue, taken at surgery. Every receptor here comes from a male donor with early-stage non-small cell lung cancer. The CDR3 runs from the conserved cysteine through the conserved F or W. Each record gives: V gene, J gene, D gene, clone size, CDR3 protein, CDR3 DNA. D genes are given only for firm matches. The size entry is marked missing in some rows and otherwise reads once, few, many or a size class.

v_gene: TRBV6-5
j_gene: TRBJ2-5
d_gene: .
abundance: .
CDR3aa: CASSYSTLGQETQYF
CDR3nt: TGTGCCAGCAGTTACTCGACTCTGGGTCAAGAGACCCAGTACTTC

v_gene: TRBV20-1
j_gene: TRBJ2-1
d_gene: TRBD2
abundance: many
CDR3aa: CSARTPLPTSGEQFF
CDR3nt: TGCAGTGCTAGAACCCCTCTGCCGACTAGCGGCGAGCAGTTCTTC

v_gene: TRBV4-1
j_gene: TRBJ2-4
d_gene: TRBD1
abundance: many
CDR3aa: CASSQPGQGLKNIQYF
CDR3nt: TGCGCCAGCAGCCAACCCGGACAGGGGTTGAAAAACATTCAGTACTTC

v_gene: TRBV4-3
j_gene: TRBJ1-2
d_gene: .
abundance: few
CDR3aa: CASSQEMDGGYTF
CDR3nt: TGCGCCAGCAGCCAAGAAATGGACGGTGGCTACACCTTC

v_gene: TRBV10-3
j_gene: TRBJ1-1
d_gene: .
abundance: few
CDR3aa: CAISARTETEAFF
CDR3nt: TGTGCCATCAGTGCCAGGACTGAGACTGAAGCTTTCTTT

v_gene: TRBV12-3/TRBV12-4
j_gene: TRBJ1-5
d_gene: .
abundance: few
CDR3aa: CASSPKRGMSPQHF
CDR3nt: TGTGCCAGCAGTCCGAAGAGAGGAATGAGTCCCCAGCATTTT

v_gene: TRBV10-3
j_gene: TRBJ2-7
d_gene: .
abundance: many
CDR3aa: CAISGGDYEQYF
CDR3nt: TGTGCCATCAGTGGAGGAGACTACGAGCAGTACTTC

v_gene: TRBV4-2
j_gene: TRBJ2-5
d_gene: TRBD2
abundance: many
CDR3aa: CASSQGLAGGPQETQYF
CDR3nt: TGTGCCAGCAGCCAAGGTTTAGCGGGGGGGCCCCAAGAGACCCAGTACTTC

v_gene: TRBV29-1
j_gene: TRBJ2-7
d_gene: .
abundance: .
CDR3aa: CSVIPSSGFYEQYF
CDR3nt: TGCAGCGTTATACCCTCCTCCGGTTTTTACGAGCAGTACTTC

v_gene: TRBV7-6
j_gene: TRBJ1-3
d_gene: .
abundance: many
CDR3aa: CASSLVASGSMGNTIYF
CDR3nt: TGTGCCAGCAGCTTGGTGGCATCAGGCTCAATGGGAAACACCATATATTTT

v_gene: TRBV7-2
j_gene: TRBJ1-1
d_gene: .
abundance: few
CDR3aa: CASSLHDTGAEAFF
CDR3nt: TGTGCCAGCAGCCTCCATGATACCGGGGCTGAAGCTTTCTTT

v_gene: TRBV28
j_gene: TRBJ1-6
d_gene: .
abundance: .
CDR3aa: CASSQGGVNSPLHF
CDR3nt: TGTGCCAGCAGCCAAGGGGGGGTTAATTCACCCCTCCACTTT

v_gene: TRBV5-1
j_gene: TRBJ2-3
d_gene: TRBD1
abundance: many
CDR3aa: CASSLATQGELSDTQYF
CDR3nt: TGCGCCAGCAGCTTGGCGACACAGGGGGAACTCTCAGATACGCAGTATTTT

v_gene: TRBV4-3
j_gene: TRBJ1-4
d_gene: .
abundance: .
CDR3aa: CASSQVTGTVNEKLFF
CDR3nt: TGCGCCAGCAGCCAAGTAACCGGGACCGTCAATGAAAAACTGTTTTTT

v_gene: TRBV7-8
j_gene: TRBJ2-5
d_gene: .
abundance: many
CDR3aa: CASSLDVTPGKTQYF
CDR3nt: TGTGCCAGCAGCTTAGATGTCACCCCGGGGAAGACCCAGTACTTC

v_gene: TRBV9
j_gene: TRBJ1-1
d_gene: .
abundance: few
CDR3aa: CASSADSETEAFF
CDR3nt: TGTGCCAGCAGCGCCGATTCGGAGACTGAAGCTTTCTTT

v_gene: TRBV6-2/TRBV6-3
j_gene: TRBJ1-1
d_gene: .
abundance: many
CDR3aa: CASSPLKLWLGAEAFF
CDR3nt: TGTGCCAGCAGCCCATTGAAATTGTGGTTGGGCGCTGAAGCTTTCTTT

v_gene: TRBV24-1
j_gene: TRBJ2-2
d_gene: .
abundance: many
CDR3aa: CATSRGGPNTGELFF
CDR3nt: TGTGCCACCAGTAGGGGCGGGCCGAACACCGGGGAGCTGTTTTTT

v_gene: TRBV28
j_gene: TRBJ1-2
d_gene: TRBD1
abundance: .
CDR3aa: CASRRQGLGYTF
CDR3nt: TGTGCCAGCAGGAGACAGGGTCTGGGCTACACCTTC

v_gene: TRBV3-1
j_gene: TRBJ2-7
d_gene: .
abundance: once
CDR3aa: CASSRGTSYEQYF
CDR3nt: TGTGCCAGCAGCCGAGGTACCTCCTACGAGCAGTACTTC

v_gene: TRBV29-1
j_gene: TRBJ2-3
d_gene: .
abundance: many
CDR3aa: CSVATSTGTDTQYF
CDR3nt: TGCAGCGTTGCAACTAGTACCGGCACAGATACGCAGTATTTT

v_gene: TRBV5-1
j_gene: TRBJ1-1
d_gene: .
abundance: many
CDR3aa: CASSPLPQDTEAFF
CDR3nt: TGCGCCAGCAGCCCGCTCCCCCAGGACACTGAAGCTTTCTTT

v_gene: TRBV7-8
j_gene: TRBJ2-2
d_gene: TRBD2
abundance: many
CDR3aa: CASSSGLASNTGELFF
CDR3nt: TGTGCCAGCAGTTCAGGACTAGCGTCGAACACCGGGGAGCTGTTTTTT

v_gene: TRBV5-1
j_gene: TRBJ1-5
d_gene: .
abundance: .
CDR3aa: CASSLSGIQPQHF
CDR3nt: TGCGCCAGCAGCTTGTCAGGAATCCAGCCCCAGCATTTT

v_gene: TRBV4-1
j_gene: TRBJ1-1
d_gene: .
abundance: .
CDR3aa: CASSQDYRTRNTEAFF
CDR3nt: TGCGCCAGCAGCCAAGATTACCGGACAAGGAACACTGAAGCTTTCTTT

v_gene: TRBV7-2
j_gene: TRBJ2-5
d_gene: .
abundance: many
CDR3aa: CASSFSMAVEETQYF
CDR3nt: TGTGCCAGCAGCTTCAGTATGGCGGTAGAAGAGACCCAGTACTTC

v_gene: TRBV11-3
j_gene: TRBJ2-1
d_gene: .
abundance: many
CDR3aa: CASSLRGYNEQFF
CDR3nt: TGTGCCAGCAGCTTACGGGGGTACAATGAGCAGTTCTTC

v_gene: TRBV6-1
j_gene: TRBJ1-5
d_gene: .
abundance: .
CDR3aa: CASTRRSVDSNQPQHF
CDR3nt: TGTGCCAGCACGAGGAGGAGTGTCGATAGCAATCAGCCCCAGCATTTT

v_gene: TRBV5-1
j_gene: TRBJ1-1
d_gene: .
abundance: .
CDR3aa: CASSQAGRGTEAFF
CDR3nt: TGCGCCAGCAGCCAGGCCGGGCGGGGAACTGAAGCTTTCTTT

v_gene: TRBV7-9
j_gene: TRBJ2-7
d_gene: TRBD1
abundance: many
CDR3aa: CASSFTGQGDYEQYF
CDR3nt: TGTGCCAGCAGCTTTACGGGACAGGGGGACTACGAGCAGTACTTC

v_gene: TRBV28
j_gene: TRBJ1-5
d_gene: .
abundance: .
CDR3aa: CVGGGANQPQHF
CDR3nt: TGTGTCGGCGGGGGGGCCAATCAGCCCCAGCATTTT

v_gene: TRBV6-5
j_gene: TRBJ1-2
d_gene: .
abundance: .
CDR3aa: CASKASGGSNYGYTF
CDR3nt: TGTGCCAGCAAGGCTTCCGGGGGATCCAATTATGGCTACACCTTC

v_gene: TRBV4-2
j_gene: TRBJ2-1
d_gene: TRBD1
abundance: many
CDR3aa: CASRPGQTYNEQFF
CDR3nt: TGTGCCAGCAGGCCGGGACAGACTTACAATGAGCAGTTCTTC

v_gene: TRBV27
j_gene: TRBJ1-5
d_gene: .
abundance: .
CDR3aa: CASSLGTQFSNQPQHF
CDR3nt: TGTGCCAGCAGTTTAGGGACACAATTTAGCAATCAGCCCCAGCATTTT

v_gene: TRBV2
j_gene: TRBJ2-2
d_gene: .
abundance: many
CDR3aa: CASSLDTFTPGELFF
CDR3nt: TGTGCCAGCAGCCTAGACACATTCACCCCCGGGGAGCTGTTTTTT

v_gene: TRBV12-3/TRBV12-4
j_gene: TRBJ2-2
d_gene: .
abundance: few
CDR3aa: CASSLRDTGELFF
CDR3nt: TGTGCCAGCAGTTTACGGGACACCGGGGAGCTGTTTTTT

v_gene: TRBV29-1
j_gene: TRBJ2-5
d_gene: .
abundance: .
CDR3aa: CSVRQQETQYF
CDR3nt: TGCAGCGTTAGACAGCAAGAGACCCAGTACTTC

v_gene: TRBV6-6
j_gene: TRBJ1-2
d_gene: .
abundance: few
CDR3aa: CASSYSDPEGGYTF
CDR3nt: TGTGCCAGCAGTTACTCAGACCCTGAGGGTGGCTACACCTTC

v_gene: TRBV11-2
j_gene: TRBJ1-3
d_gene: .
abundance: few
CDR3aa: CASSLRPGPGNTIYF
CDR3nt: TGTGCCAGCAGCTTAAGGCCAGGGCCCGGAAACACCATATATTTT

v_gene: TRBV27
j_gene: TRBJ2-7
d_gene: .
abundance: many
CDR3aa: CASSLQYSYEQYF
CDR3nt: TGTGCCAGCAGTTTGCAGTACTCCTACGAGCAGTACTTC

v_gene: TRBV5-5
j_gene: TRBJ2-7
d_gene: .
abundance: few
CDR3aa: CASSAALAASYEQYF
CDR3nt: TGTGCCAGCAGCGCAGCCCTGGCAGCCTCCTACGAGCAGTACTTC

v_gene: TRBV7-6
j_gene: TRBJ2-1
d_gene: .
abundance: .
CDR3aa: CASSRGTSYYNEQFF
CDR3nt: TGTGCCAGCAGCCGCGGGACATCTTACTACAATGAGCAGTTCTTC

v_gene: TRBV20-1
j_gene: TRBJ1-1
d_gene: .
abundance: few
CDR3aa: CSATTDLNTEAFF
CDR3nt: TGCAGTGCAACTACAGATTTGAACACTGAAGCTTTCTTT

v_gene: TRBV10-3
j_gene: TRBJ2-2
d_gene: .
abundance: .
CDR3aa: CAISQGRGFTGELFF
CDR3nt: TGTGCCATCAGTCAAGGGAGAGGGTTCACCGGGGAGCTGTTTTTT

v_gene: TRBV4-3
j_gene: TRBJ1-1
d_gene: TRBD1
abundance: many
CDR3aa: CASSQDRTGADFRAFF
CDR3nt: TGCGCCAGCAGCCAAGACCGGACAGGGGCCGACTTTCGAGCTTTCTTT

v_gene: TRBV18
j_gene: TRBJ1-4
d_gene: TRBD1
abundance: few
CDR3aa: CASSPGQGANEKLFF
CDR3nt: TGTGCCAGCTCTCCCGGACAGGGGGCTAATGAAAAACTGTTTTTT

v_gene: TRBV28
j_gene: TRBJ1-1
d_gene: TRBD1
abundance: many
CDR3aa: CASSSPTGGTSEAFF
CDR3nt: TGTGCCAGCAGTTCCCCGACAGGGGGCACTTCTGAAGCTTTCTTT

v_gene: TRBV18
j_gene: TRBJ1-5
d_gene: .
abundance: few
CDR3aa: CASSPQDGNQPQHF
CDR3nt: TGTGCCAGCTCACCTCAGGATGGGAATCAGCCCCAGCATTTT